The sequence of this TCR beta chain was determined in a study of shared clonotypes between healthy human individuals. V lost 4 bases, J lost 2 bases, and 13 bases lay in between. CDR1 is MDHEN, CDR2 SYDVKM, per germline. CDR3 length: 15 residues. Selected positively for CCR7 and CD45RO-negative, naive CD8 cells excluded terminally differentiated effector memory CD45RA+ cells. Donors, healthy HIV-negative adults, lacked recent acute infections or vaccinations. Sorted-subset replicate PCRs used about 0.2 ug of genomic DNA. This amount corresponded to approximately 30,000 T cell genomes. Assay used: immunoSEQ multiplex PCR; TCRdb lists only in-frame clones, some missing. This sample yields 1.5 million to 2.5 million clones, of which about 95% are seen a single time; under 1.5% belongs to the top ten.

The rearrangement joins TRBV28 to TRBJ2-3; a weak D match, TRBD2 (5 bases). The receptor was derived from a man between 18 and 29 years old in good health. Sequenced material: naive CD8+ T cells sorted from blood. This chain's CDR3 is CASSSSFFVTDTQYF. In nucleotides, the CDR3 is TGTGCCAGCAGTTCTAGCTTTTTTGTCACAGATACGCAGTATTTT.